This is a list of T cell receptor beta chains from one sample in a study of OX40 agonist ivuxolimab in advanced cancers. This table comes from immunoSEQ multiplex PCR, and its TCRdb copy is limited to in-frame clones, with some not included. Among around 24,000 clones listed, 70% to 80% were seen once. Sequences were derived from CD4+ or CD8+ T cells sorted from blood, sampled in a trial of the OX40 agonist ivuxolimab. These receptors originate from an adult with an advanced solid tumor such as melanoma, head and neck, liver or kidney cancer. Both conserved end residues are part of each CDR3. A D gene is named only where the DNA matches it firmly. The size field is filled for only some rows; it gives once, few, many or a size class.

DNA: TGTGCCAGCAGCTTCGGGACAGAAAAAGAGACCCAGTACTTC; CDR3: CASSFGTEKETQYF; J: TRBJ2-5; V: TRBV7-9; D: TRBD1; size: -
DNA: TGTGCCAGCAGCGTGGGGGACAGGGGGATCGAGCAGTACTTC; CDR3: CASSVGDRGIEQYF; J: TRBJ2-7; V: TRBV9; D: TRBD1; size: -
DNA: TGTGCCAGCAGTTACTCATGGGGGGGAGGGCAGCCCCAGCATTTT; CDR3: CASSYSWGGGQPQHF; J: TRBJ1-5; V: TRBV6-6; D: -; size: -
DNA: TGTGCCAGCAGTGAGTTGGGGAAGAACACTGAAGCTTTCTTT; CDR3: CASSELGKNTEAFF; J: TRBJ1-1; V: TRBV2; D: -; size: -
DNA: TGCGCCAGCAGCCAATCAACGACAGGTCCGAACACTGAAGCTTTCTTT; CDR3: CASSQSTTGPNTEAFF; J: TRBJ1-1; V: TRBV4-1; D: -; size: -
DNA: TGTGCCGGATCCGGGACAGGGGTTTCTGGCTACACCTTC; CDR3: CAGSGTGVSGYTF; J: TRBJ1-2; V: TRBV6-1; D: TRBD1; size: -
DNA: TGTGCCAGTAGGATGAGGCAGGGGATCTATGGCTACACCTTC; CDR3: CASRMRQGIYGYTF; J: TRBJ1-2; V: TRBV5-8; D: -; size: once
DNA: TGTGCCAGCAGCCTGGCGGGTGGTGGCTACACCTTC; CDR3: CASSLAGGGYTF; J: TRBJ1-2; V: TRBV5-4; D: -; size: -
DNA: TGCAGCGTCGAAACTTACAGGGGGGCTAACTATGGCTACACCTTC; CDR3: CSVETYRGANYGYTF; J: TRBJ1-2; V: TRBV29-1; D: TRBD1; size: -
DNA: TGTGCCAGCAGTAGATACGAGCAGTACTTC; CDR3: CASSRYEQYF; J: TRBJ2-7; V: TRBV2; D: -; size: once
DNA: TGCGCCAGCAGCCAAGATAACTCCCTAGCGGGAGGCTCCCAGTACTTC; CDR3: CASSQDNSLAGGSQYF; J: TRBJ2-4; V: TRBV4-1; D: TRBD2; size: -
DNA: TGTGCCAGCAGCGTAGGGGGTGGGCAGACTAATGAAAAACTGTTTTTT; CDR3: CASSVGGGQTNEKLFF; J: TRBJ1-4; V: TRBV9; D: -; size: -
DNA: TGTGCCAGTAGTATTTCGGGGACTATTTATGAGCAGTTCTTC; CDR3: CASSISGTIYEQFF; J: TRBJ2-1; V: TRBV19; D: TRBD2; size: -
DNA: TGTGCCACCAGCAGAATCCGGGACACCTCGTTCGACAATGAGCAGTTCTTC; CDR3: CATSRIRDTSFDNEQFF; J: TRBJ2-1; V: TRBV15; D: -; size: once
DNA: TGTGCCATCAGTGAGTCTTGGACAGGGGATAGCTACGAGCAGTACTTC; CDR3: CAISESWTGDSYEQYF; J: TRBJ2-7; V: TRBV10-3; D: TRBD1; size: few
DNA: TGCGCCAGCAGCTTGGTTGGGGCACCAAATCAGCCCCAGCATTTT; CDR3: CASSLVGAPNQPQHF; J: TRBJ1-5; V: TRBV5-1; D: -; size: -
DNA: TGTGCCAGCAGCTTAGAGCTGGGACAGGGCTACGAGCAGTACTTC; CDR3: CASSLELGQGYEQYF; J: TRBJ2-7; V: TRBV7-6; D: TRBD1; size: -
DNA: TGTGCCAGCAGCCTCTACACAGATACGCAGTATTTT; CDR3: CASSLYTDTQYF; J: TRBJ2-3; V: TRBV9; D: -; size: -
DNA: TGTGCCAGCAGCGAACGGGGCAGGGAGTACACCGGGGAGCTGTTTTTT; CDR3: CASSERGREYTGELFF; J: TRBJ2-2; V: TRBV7-9; D: -; size: -
DNA: TGTGCCAGCCTCCCACCGGACGCCCCATTCTATGGCTACACCTTC; CDR3: CASLPPDAPFYGYTF; J: TRBJ1-2; V: TRBV21-1; D: -; size: few
DNA: TGTGCCAGCAGCCCGACCGGGACAGACAATGAGCAGTTCTTC; CDR3: CASSPTGTDNEQFF; J: TRBJ2-1; V: TRBV11-2; D: TRBD1; size: -
DNA: TGTGCCAGCAGTTCGGTCGGATTCTCCTACGAGCAGTACTTC; CDR3: CASSSVGFSYEQYF; J: TRBJ2-7; V: TRBV6-9; D: -; size: once